A selection of T cell receptor beta chains follows, all from one sample in a study of blood T cell repertoires in COVID-19. Profiling relied on immunoSEQ multiplex PCR, and the TCRdb table lists in-frame clones only, not all of them. The sample shows around 100,000 clones, 70% to 90% of them seen only once. The source material was peripheral blood. Receptor source: a human donor in a cohort sampled during active COVID-19. Each CDR3 is given with its conserved first and last residue. Each record gives: CDR3 DNA, CDR3 protein, J gene, V gene, D gene, clone size. The D gene is left open where the match is weak. Rows may omit the clone size; those that give it use once, few, many or a size class.

CDR3nt: TGTGCCAGTAGTTTCCGGGAGGGCCCGGTCTACGAGCAGTACTTC; CDR3aa: CASSFREGPVYEQYF; j_gene: TRBJ2-7; v_gene: TRBV19; d_gene: TRBD2; abundance: few
CDR3nt: TGTGCCACTACAAAAGGGGGCGTCGCAGATACGCAGTATTTT; CDR3aa: CATTKGGVADTQYF; j_gene: TRBJ2-3; v_gene: TRBV5-4; d_gene: TRBD1; abundance: -
CDR3nt: TGTGCCATACAGGGGGGGCCTGGAAACACCATATATTTT; CDR3aa: CAIQGGPGNTIYF; j_gene: TRBJ1-3; v_gene: TRBV19; d_gene: TRBD1; abundance: -
CDR3nt: TGTGCCAGTAGTATAGGACAGGGGAACTTCCACGAGCAGTACTTC; CDR3aa: CASSIGQGNFHEQYF; j_gene: TRBJ2-7; v_gene: TRBV19; d_gene: TRBD1; abundance: -
CDR3nt: TGTGCCAGCAGCTTGGACCGGGACAGGGGGTCCAGGGGAACGGAGAAACTGTTTTTT; CDR3aa: CASSLDRDRGSRGTEKLFF; j_gene: TRBJ1-4; v_gene: TRBV5-5; d_gene: TRBD1; abundance: once
CDR3nt: TGTGCCAGCAATGAAGCTAGAAACAGGGGAAGAGGCTACACCTTC; CDR3aa: CASNEARNRGRGYTF; j_gene: TRBJ1-2; v_gene: TRBV6-1; d_gene: TRBD1; abundance: -
CDR3nt: TGCGCCAGCAATGAGATACCAAACACTGAAGCTTTCTTT; CDR3aa: CASNEIPNTEAFF; j_gene: TRBJ1-1; v_gene: TRBV5-1; d_gene: -; abundance: few
CDR3nt: TGTGCCAGCAGCTTAAAGAGTGGGGCGCGGGAGAAGTTGAATGAGCAGTTCTTC; CDR3aa: CASSLKSGAREKLNEQFF; j_gene: TRBJ2-1; v_gene: TRBV7-9; d_gene: TRBD2; abundance: -
CDR3nt: TGTGCCAGCAGTTCCCCCCGGACAGGGAACTATGGCTACACCTTC; CDR3aa: CASSSPRTGNYGYTF; j_gene: TRBJ1-2; v_gene: TRBV6-5; d_gene: TRBD1; abundance: -
CDR3nt: TGTGCCAGCAGCCCCGGGACAGGGGTTACTGGAGCTTTCTTT; CDR3aa: CASSPGTGVTGAFF; j_gene: TRBJ1-1; v_gene: TRBV2; d_gene: TRBD1; abundance: -